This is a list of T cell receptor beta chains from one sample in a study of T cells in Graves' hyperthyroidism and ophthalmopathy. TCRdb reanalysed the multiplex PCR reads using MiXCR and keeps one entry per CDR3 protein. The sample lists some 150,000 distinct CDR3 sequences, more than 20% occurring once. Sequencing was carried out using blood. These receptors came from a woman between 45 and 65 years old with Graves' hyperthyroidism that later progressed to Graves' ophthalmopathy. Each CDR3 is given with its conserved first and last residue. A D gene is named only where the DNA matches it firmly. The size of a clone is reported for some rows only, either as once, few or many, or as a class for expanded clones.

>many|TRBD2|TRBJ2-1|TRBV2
CASRGGGTSANNEQFF
TGTGCCAGCAGGGGGGGGGGGACTAGCGCGAACAATGAGCAGTTCTTC
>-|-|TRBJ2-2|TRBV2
CASTSGLPAPGELFF
TGTGCCAGCACTTCGGGACTCCCGGCGCCCGGGGAGCTGTTTTTT
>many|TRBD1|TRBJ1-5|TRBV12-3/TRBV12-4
CASSLATTGGNQPQHF
TGTGCCAGCAGTTTAGCGACGACAGGGGGCAATCAGCCCCAGCATTTT
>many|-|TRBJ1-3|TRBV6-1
CASRPPGGANTIYF
TGTGCCAGCAGACCCCCCGGCGGGGCAAACACCATATATTTT
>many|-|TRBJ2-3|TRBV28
CASSSGAVSTDTQYF
TGTGCCAGCAGTTCAGGGGCGGTAAGCACAGATACGCAGTATTTT
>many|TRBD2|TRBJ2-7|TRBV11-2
CASRNTGTSGRYEQYF
TGTGCCAGCAGGAACACAGGGACTAGCGGGAGATACGAGCAGTACTTC
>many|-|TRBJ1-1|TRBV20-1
CSAREFRQAGIEAFF
TGCAGTGCTAGAGAATTTCGACAGGCAGGTATTGAAGCTTTCTTT
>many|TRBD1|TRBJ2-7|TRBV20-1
CSARPWGTGEYEQYF
TGCAGTGCTAGACCCTGGGGGACAGGGGAGTACGAGCAGTACTTC
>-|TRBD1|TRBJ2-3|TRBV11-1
CASKNGRQGADTQYF
TGTGCCAGCAAAAACGGGAGACAGGGGGCAGATACGCAGTATTTT
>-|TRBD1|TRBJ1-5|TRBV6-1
CASSEAVTPTGGQPQHF
TGTGCCAGCAGTGAAGCAGTTACTCCGACAGGGGGACAGCCCCAGCATTTT
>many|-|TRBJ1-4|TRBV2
CASSASIGQTNEKLFF
TGTGCCAGCAGTGCTTCGATAGGACAGACTAATGAAAAACTGTTTTTT
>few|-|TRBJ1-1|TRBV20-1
CSAFGQGEAEAFF
TGCAGTGCCTTCGGGCAGGGCGAGGCTGAAGCTTTCTTT
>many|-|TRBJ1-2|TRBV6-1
CASSHKDSGNYGYTF
TGTGCCAGCAGTCATAAGGACAGTGGTAACTATGGCTACACCTTC
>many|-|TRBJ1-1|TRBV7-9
CASRGYTEAFF
TGTGCCAGCAGGGGGTACACTGAAGCTTTCTTT
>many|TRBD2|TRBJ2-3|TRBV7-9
CASSSRGGTDTQYF
TGTGCCAGCAGCTCTCGGGGGGGAACAGATACGCAGTATTTT
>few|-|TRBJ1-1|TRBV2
CASRLLEGDTEAFF
TGTGCCAGCAGACTACTTGAGGGGGACACTGAAGCTTTCTTT
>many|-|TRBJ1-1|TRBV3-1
CASSRGTENTEAFF
TGTGCCAGCAGCCGAGGAACAGAGAACACTGAAGCTTTCTTT
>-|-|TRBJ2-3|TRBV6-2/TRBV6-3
CASSFTYTDTQYF
TGTGCCAGCAGTTTTACTTACACAGATACGCAGTATTTT
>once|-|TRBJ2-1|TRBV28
CASSLNLQSASNEQFF
TGTGCCAGCAGTTTAAATCTCCAATCCGCTTCAAATGAGCAGTTCTTC
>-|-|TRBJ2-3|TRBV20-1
CSYQRTDTQYF
TGCAGTTATCAGAGAACAGATACGCAGTATTTT
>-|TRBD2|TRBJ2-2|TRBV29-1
CSVAPSGGVGELFF
TGCAGCGTTGCTCCCAGCGGGGGGGTAGGGGAGCTGTTTTTT
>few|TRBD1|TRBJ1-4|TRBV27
CASRRQGANEKLFF
TGTGCCAGCAGGCGACAGGGGGCGAATGAAAAACTGTTTTTT
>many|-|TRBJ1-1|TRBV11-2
CASSLRGQNTEAFF
TGTGCCAGCAGCTTACGAGGCCAGAACACTGAAGCTTTCTTT
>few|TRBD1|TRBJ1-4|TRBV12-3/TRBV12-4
CASSLSGGGPNEKLFF
TGTGCCAGCAGTCTATCAGGGGGGGGGCCTAATGAAAAACTGTTTTTT
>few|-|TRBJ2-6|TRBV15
CATSRAGANVLTF
TGTGCCACCAGCAGAGCTGGGGCCAACGTCCTGACTTTC
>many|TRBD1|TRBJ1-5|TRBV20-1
CSAPDRGYSNQPQHF
TGCAGTGCTCCGGACAGGGGATATAGCAATCAGCCCCAGCATTTT
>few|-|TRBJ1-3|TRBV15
CATSRGSLSSGNTIYF
TGTGCCACCAGCAGGGGCTCTTTGAGCTCTGGAAACACCATATATTTT
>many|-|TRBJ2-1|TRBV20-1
CSAPRGRSSYNEQFF
TGCAGTGCCCCCAGGGGTAGGAGCTCCTACAATGAGCAGTTCTTC
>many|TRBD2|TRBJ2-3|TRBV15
CATSSSRTSGQSTDTQYF
TGTGCCACCAGCAGCTCCCGGACTAGCGGACAAAGCACAGATACGCAGTATTTT
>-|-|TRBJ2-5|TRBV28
CASSSETQYF
TGTGCCAGCAGCTCAGAGACCCAGTACTTC
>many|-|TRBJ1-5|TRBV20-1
CSAREVARGGQPQHF
TGCAGTGCTAGAGAAGTTGCCAGGGGAGGCCAGCCCCAGCATTTT
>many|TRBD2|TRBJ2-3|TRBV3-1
CASRGTSKGTQYF
TGTGCCAGCAGGGGGACTAGCAAGGGTACGCAGTATTTT
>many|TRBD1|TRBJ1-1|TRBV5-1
CASSLTGQGLNTEAFF
TGCGCCAGCAGCTTGACAGGACAGGGCTTGAACACTGAAGCTTTCTTT
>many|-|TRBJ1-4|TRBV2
CASNLQGGNEKLFF
TGTGCCAGCAACTTACAGGGAGGAAATGAAAAACTGTTTTTT
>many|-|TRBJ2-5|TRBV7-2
CASSGGHLKETQYF
TGTGCCAGCAGCGGGGGACATCTCAAAGAGACCCAGTACTTC
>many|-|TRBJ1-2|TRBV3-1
CASSQGGGISGYTF
TGTGCCAGCAGCCAGGGAGGTGGTATTAGTGGCTACACCTTC
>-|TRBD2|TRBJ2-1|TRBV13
CASSPGTNSEQFF
TGTGCCAGCAGCCCCGGGACTAACAGTGAGCAGTTCTTC
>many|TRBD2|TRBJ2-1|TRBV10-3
CAISPGAGGVYNEQFF
TGTGCCATCAGCCCGGGGGCGGGAGGGGTATACAATGAGCAGTTCTTC
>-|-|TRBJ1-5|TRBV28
CASSLLRGGQPQHF
TGTGCCAGCAGTTTATTGAGGGGAGGGCAGCCCCAGCATTTT
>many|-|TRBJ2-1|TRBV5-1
CASSLVVGNNEQFF
TGCGCCAGCAGCTTGGTAGTGGGGAACAATGAGCAGTTCTTC
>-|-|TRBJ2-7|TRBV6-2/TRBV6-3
CASRYRDGGIGSEQYF
TGTGCCAGCCGCTACAGGGACGGAGGAATTGGGAGCGAGCAGTACTTC
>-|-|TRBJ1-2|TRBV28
CASSFREYGYTF
TGTGCCAGCAGTTTCAGGGAGTATGGCTACACCTTC
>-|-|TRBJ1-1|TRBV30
CAWSVTGAYTEAFF
TGTGCCTGGAGTGTAACGGGGGCGTACACTGAAGCTTTCTTT
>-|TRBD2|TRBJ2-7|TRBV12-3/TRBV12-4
CASSQLAGGPGNEQYF
TGTGCCAGCAGCCAGCTAGCGGGAGGGCCGGGGAACGAGCAGTACTTC
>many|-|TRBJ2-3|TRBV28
CASSPPSASTDTQYF
TGTGCCAGCAGTCCCCCTAGCGCTAGCACAGATACGCAGTATTTT
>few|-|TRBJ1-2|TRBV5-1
CASSLDAAGYGYTF
TGCGCCAGCAGCTTGGACGCAGCGGGCTATGGCTACACCTTC
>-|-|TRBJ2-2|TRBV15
CATSRRAGRGTGELFF
TGTGCCACCAGCAGAAGGGCAGGGCGCGGCACCGGGGAGCTGTTTTTT
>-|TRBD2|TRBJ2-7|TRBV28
CASSPISGRGEQYF
TGTGCCAGCAGTCCTATAAGCGGGAGGGGCGAGCAGTACTTC